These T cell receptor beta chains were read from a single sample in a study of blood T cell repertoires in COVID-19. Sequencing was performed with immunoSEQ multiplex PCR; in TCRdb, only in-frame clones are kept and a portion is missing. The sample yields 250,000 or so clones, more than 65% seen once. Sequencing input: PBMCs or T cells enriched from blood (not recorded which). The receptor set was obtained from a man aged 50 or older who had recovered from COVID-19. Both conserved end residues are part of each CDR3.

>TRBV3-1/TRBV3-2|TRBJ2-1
CASSQEGLVAAANEQFF
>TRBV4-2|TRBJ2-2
CASSQAGGPNTGELFF
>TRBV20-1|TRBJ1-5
CSAGGEKPQHF
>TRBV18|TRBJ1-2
CASSQTSTGGPGDAF
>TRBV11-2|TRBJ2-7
CASSLEGRGLAGPYEQYF
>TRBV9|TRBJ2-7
CASSPRETSYEQYF
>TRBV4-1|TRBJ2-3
CASSQEVSGLQYF
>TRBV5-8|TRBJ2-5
CASSSPGGTAVTQYF
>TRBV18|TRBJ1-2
CASSGDSEIYGYTF
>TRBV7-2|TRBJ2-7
CASTQQGVGYEQYF
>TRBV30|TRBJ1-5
CAWSGIQGVGSNQPQHF
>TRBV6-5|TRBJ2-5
CAKASVSGTETQYF
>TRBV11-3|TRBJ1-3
CASSQDSGNTIYF
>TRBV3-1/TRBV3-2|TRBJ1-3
CASSQDTRSSGNTIYF
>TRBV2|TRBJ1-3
CATPSTRQDLSGNTIYF
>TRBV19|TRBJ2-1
CASSGSSGRSSYNEQFF
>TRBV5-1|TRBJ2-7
CASSSPGLAYEQYF
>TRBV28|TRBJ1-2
CAARDYGYTF
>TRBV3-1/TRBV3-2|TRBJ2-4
CASSDGLADIQYF
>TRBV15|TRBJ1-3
CATSNNRGGGNTIYF
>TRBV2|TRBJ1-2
CASWTGANYGYTF
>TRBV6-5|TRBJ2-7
CASRGGGGILYEQYF
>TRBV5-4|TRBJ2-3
CASSLRLAGDTDTQYF
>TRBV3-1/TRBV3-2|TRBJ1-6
CASSQVPGGNSPLHF
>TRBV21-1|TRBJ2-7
CASNDPGHHSYEQYF
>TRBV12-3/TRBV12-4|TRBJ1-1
CASSPSRGGEAFF
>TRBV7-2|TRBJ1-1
CASSLENSGSHTEAFF
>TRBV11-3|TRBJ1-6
CASRPDRSRNSPLHF
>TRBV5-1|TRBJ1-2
CASSGAGQGTRGYTF
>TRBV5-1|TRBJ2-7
CASSFGLQGAYEQYF
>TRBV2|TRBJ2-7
CASMIRLAGGQTYEQYF
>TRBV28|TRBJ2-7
CASGGYEQYF
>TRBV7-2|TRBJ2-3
CASSRSRSGGTDTQYF
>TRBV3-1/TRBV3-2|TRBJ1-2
CASSPGTGGSRYGYTF
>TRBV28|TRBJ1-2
CASSLDPGDYGYTF
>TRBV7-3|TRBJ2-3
CASSFGTGADTQYF
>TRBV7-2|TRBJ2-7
CASSSLYEQYF
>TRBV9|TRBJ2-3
CASSPSPGGTDTQYF
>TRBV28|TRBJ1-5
CASSLTGGRQPQHF
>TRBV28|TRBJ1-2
CASSLGTSVYGYTF
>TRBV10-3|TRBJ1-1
CATGQVNTEAFF
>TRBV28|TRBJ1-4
CASSSPWGGSEKLFF
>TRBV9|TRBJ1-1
CASSVDRGSRGEAFF
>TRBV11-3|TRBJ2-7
CASSRGPFNEQYF
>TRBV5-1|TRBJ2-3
CASSLGQSTDTQYF
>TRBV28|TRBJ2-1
CASSPNLMAGAEQFF
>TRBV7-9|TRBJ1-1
CASSPGTEAFF
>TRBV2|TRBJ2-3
CATPGGGQGVGLARPDTQYF
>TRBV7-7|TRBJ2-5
CASSPAGTGVETQYF
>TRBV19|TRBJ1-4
CASSIDGGQHNEKLFF
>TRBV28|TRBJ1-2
CASSSSRHYGYTF
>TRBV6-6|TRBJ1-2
CASSRTGGYGYTF
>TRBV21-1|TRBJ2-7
CASSLRRQGYEQYF
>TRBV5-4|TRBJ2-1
CASTLGTEQFF
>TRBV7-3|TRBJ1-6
CASSLYGQPYNSPLHF
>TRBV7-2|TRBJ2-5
CASSLPSGQETQYF